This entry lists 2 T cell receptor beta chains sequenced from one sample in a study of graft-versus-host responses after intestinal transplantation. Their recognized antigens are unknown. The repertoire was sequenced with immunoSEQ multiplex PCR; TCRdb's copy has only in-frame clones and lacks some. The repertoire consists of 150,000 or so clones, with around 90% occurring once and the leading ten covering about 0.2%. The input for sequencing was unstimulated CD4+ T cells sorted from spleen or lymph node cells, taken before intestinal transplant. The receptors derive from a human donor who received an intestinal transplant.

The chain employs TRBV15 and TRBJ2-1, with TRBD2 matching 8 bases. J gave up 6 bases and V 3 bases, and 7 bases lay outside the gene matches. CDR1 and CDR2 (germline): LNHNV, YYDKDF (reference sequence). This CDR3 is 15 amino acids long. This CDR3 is CATSSPAGVLNEQFF. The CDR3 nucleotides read TGTGCCACCAGCAGCCCAGCGGGAGTTCTCAATGAGCAGTTCTTC.

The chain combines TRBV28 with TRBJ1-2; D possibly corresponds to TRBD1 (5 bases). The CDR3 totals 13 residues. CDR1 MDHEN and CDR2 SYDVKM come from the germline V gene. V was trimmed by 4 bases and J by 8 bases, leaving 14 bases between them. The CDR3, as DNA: TGTGCCAGCAGTTCTACCTTTCGGGGCGGCTACACCTTC. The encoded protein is CASSSTFRGGYTF.